These 2 T cell receptor beta chains were sequenced from one sample in a study of T-cell reconstitution after alpha-beta-depleted transplantation in children. Unique molecular identifiers featured in how the TCRbeta library was prepared. TCRdb re-derived calls from the PCR reads in MiXCR, one entry per CDR3 protein. The sample records around 450,000 distinct CDR3 sequences, about 10% being singletons. Sequencing used PBMCs, obtained before TCRalphabeta/CD19-depleted stem cell transplant. The receptors originated from a child under 10 years old with inherited bone marrow failure, due to receive a stem cell transplant.

This chain joins TRBV27 and TRBJ2-7; 9 bases map to TRBD2. The germline gives CDR1 MNHEY, CDR2 SMNVEV (reference sequence). V was pared by 3 bases and J by 5 bases, with 5 bases of the junction left unmatched. The CDR3 covers 14 residues. This chain's CDR3 is CASSFALAGDEQYF. CDR3 bases: TGTGCCAGCAGTTTCGCGTTAGCGGGAGACGAGCAGTACTTC.

Many counts were recorded for this clonotype. The chain joins TRBV24-1 to TRBJ2-1; TRBD2 aligns across 8 bases. J gave up 7 bases and V 6 bases, and 13 bases lay outside the gene matches. The V gene's germline CDR1 is KGHDR and CDR2 SFDVKD. The CDR3 loop spans 16 amino acids. CDR3 coding DNA: TGTGCCACCAGTCCCCCATGGAGCGGGAGAAGGAATGAGCAGTTCTTC. Translated: CATSPPWSGRRNEQFF.